The entry that follows covers one T cell receptor beta chain sequence. The target antigen is unknown. The primer mix had 60 Vbeta and 13 Jbeta primers. Sequencing used immunoSEQ multiplex PCR; TCRdb keeps in-frame clones, though not all of them. Of fewer than 350,000 clones listed, 80% to 90% are singletons. These data are taken from a study of cytomegalovirus exposure and HLA in healthy donors. Whole-study findings and limits: HLA allele associations emerged for about 18,000 TCR beta sequences in a later analysis, at 0.05 false discovery rate. Rarity held for most TCR sequences, but there were some public TCRs that occurred in many donors. TRBV6-2, TRBV6-3 and some other V segments were unresolvable in 87-base-pair reads. DRB1 showed the most TCR associations and HLA-C the fewest in a later analysis, as rates varied by HLA locus.

Between the trimmed V and J ends, which lost 4 bases and 2 bases, there was a span of 6 bases. The length of the CDR3 is 12 residues. Germline-derived CDR1 and CDR2 are SGDLS and YYNGEE. The clonotype originates from a young woman in good health and CMV-seronegative. The chain joins TRBV9 to TRBJ2-5, with D unresolved. Sequencing was performed on PBMCs. The CDR3 loop is CASSQNQETQYF. CDR3 coding DNA: TGTGCCAGCAGCCAAAATCAAGAGACCCAGTACTTC. The full variable domain, rest sourced from reference TRBV9 and TRBJ2-5, is DSGVTQTPKHLITATGQRVTLRCSPRSGDLSVYWYQQSLDQGLQFLIQYYNGEERAKGNILERFSAQQFPDLHSELNLSSLELGDSALYFCASSQNQETQYFGPGTRLLVL.